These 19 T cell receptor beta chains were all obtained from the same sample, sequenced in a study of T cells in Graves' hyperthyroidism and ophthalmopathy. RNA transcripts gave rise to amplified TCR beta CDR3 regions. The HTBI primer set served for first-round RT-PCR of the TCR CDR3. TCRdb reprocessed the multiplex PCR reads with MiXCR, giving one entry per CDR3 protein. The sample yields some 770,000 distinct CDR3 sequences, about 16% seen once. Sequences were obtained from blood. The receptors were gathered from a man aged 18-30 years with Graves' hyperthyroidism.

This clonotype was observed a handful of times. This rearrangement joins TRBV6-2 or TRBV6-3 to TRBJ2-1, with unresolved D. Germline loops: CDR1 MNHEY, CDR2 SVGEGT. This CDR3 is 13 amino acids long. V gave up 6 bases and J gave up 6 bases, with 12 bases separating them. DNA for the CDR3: TGTGCCAGCAGCCTTGAGACCGCCAATGAGCAGTTCTTC. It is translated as CASSLETANEQFF.

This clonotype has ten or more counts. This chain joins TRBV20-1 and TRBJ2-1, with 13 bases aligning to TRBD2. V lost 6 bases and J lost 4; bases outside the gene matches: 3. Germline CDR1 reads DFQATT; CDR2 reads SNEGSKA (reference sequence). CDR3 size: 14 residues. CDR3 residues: CSAMGLAGYNEQFF. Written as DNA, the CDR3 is TGCAGTGCGATGGGACTAGCGGGATACAATGAGCAGTTCTTC.

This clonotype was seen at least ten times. CDR3 coding DNA: TGTGCCAGCAGTAAGGGGGGCCGGCAGCCCCAGCATTTT. Encoded protein: CASSKGGRQPQHF. V and J are TRBV12-3 or TRBV12-4 and TRBJ1-5; a weak D match, TRBD1 (6 bases). V gave up 5 bases and J gave up 7 bases, with 12 bases separating them. The CDR3 sequence is 13 residues long.

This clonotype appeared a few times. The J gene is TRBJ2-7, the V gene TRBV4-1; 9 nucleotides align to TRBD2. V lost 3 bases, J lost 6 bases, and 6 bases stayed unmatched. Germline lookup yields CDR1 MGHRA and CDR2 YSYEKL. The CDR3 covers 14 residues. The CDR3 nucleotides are TGCGCCAGCAGCCATATAGCGGGAGATCCCGAGCAGTACTTC. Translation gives CASSHIAGDPEQYF.

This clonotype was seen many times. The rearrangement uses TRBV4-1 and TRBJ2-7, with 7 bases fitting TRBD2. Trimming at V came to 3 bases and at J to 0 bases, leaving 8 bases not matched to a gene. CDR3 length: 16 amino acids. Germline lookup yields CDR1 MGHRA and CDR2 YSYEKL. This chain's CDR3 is CASSQSPGGSSYEQYF. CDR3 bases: TGCGCCAGCAGCCAGAGTCCGGGCGGGAGCTCCTACGAGCAGTACTTC.

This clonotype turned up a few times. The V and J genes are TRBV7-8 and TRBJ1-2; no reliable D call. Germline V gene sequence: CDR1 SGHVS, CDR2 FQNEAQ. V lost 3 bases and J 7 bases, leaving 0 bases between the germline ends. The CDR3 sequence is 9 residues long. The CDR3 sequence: CASSFGYTF. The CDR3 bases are TGTGCCAGCAGCTTTGGCTACACCTTC.

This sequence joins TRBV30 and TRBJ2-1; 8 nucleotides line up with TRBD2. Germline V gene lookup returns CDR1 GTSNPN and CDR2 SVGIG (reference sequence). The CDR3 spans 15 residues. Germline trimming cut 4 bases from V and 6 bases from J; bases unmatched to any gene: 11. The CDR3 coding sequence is TGTGCCTGGACCGAAGCTCCGGGAGGGCCCAATGAGCAGTTCTTC. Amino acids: CAWTEAPGGPNEQFF.

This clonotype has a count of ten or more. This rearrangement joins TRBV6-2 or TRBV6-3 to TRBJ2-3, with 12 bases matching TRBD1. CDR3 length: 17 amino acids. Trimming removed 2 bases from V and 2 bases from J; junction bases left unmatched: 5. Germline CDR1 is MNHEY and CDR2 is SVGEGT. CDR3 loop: CASSYRDRGLNTDTQYF. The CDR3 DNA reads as TGTGCCAGCAGTTACAGGGACAGGGGGCTTAACACAGATACGCAGTATTTT.

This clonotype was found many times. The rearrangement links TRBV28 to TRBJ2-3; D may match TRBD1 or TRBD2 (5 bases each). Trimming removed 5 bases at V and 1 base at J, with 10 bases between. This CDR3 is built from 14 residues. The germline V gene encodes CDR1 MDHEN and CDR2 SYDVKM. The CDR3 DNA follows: TGTGCCAGCAGTAAAGGGGACGGCACAGATACGCAGTATTTT. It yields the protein CASSKGDGTDTQYF. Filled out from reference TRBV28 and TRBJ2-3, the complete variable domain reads DVKVTQSSRYLVKRTGEKVFLECVQDMDHENMFWYRQDPGLGLRLIYFSYDVKMKEKGDIPEGYSVSREKKERFSLILESASTNQTSMYLCASSKGDGTDTQYFGPGTRLTVL.

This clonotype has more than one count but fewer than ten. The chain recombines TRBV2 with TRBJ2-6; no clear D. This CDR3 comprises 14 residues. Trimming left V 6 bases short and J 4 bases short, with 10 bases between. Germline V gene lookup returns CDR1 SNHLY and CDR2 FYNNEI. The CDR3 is CASSPSLGANVLTF. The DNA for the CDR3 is TGTGCCAGCAGCCCCTCCTTGGGGGCCAACGTCCTGACTTTC.

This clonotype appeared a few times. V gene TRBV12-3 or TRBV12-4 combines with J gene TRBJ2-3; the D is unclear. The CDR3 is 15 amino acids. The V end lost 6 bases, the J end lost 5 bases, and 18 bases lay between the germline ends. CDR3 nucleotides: TGTGCCAGCAGCCCCTACGGTTTTCCGGGAGATACGCAGTATTTT. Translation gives CASSPYGFPGDTQYF.

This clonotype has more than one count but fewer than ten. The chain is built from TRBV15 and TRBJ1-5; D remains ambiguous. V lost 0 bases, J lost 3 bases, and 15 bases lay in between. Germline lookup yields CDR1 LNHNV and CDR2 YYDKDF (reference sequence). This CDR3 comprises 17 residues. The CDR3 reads CATSREFLTEANQPQHF. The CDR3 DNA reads TGTGCCACCAGCAGAGAATTTCTGACTGAAGCCAATCAGCCCCAGCATTTT.

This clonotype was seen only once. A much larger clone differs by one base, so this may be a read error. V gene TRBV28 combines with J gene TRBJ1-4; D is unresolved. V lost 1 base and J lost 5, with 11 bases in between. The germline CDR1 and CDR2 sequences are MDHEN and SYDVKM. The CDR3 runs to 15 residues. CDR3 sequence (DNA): TGTGCCAGCAGTTTATCGGTCAGCTGGAATGAAAAACTGTTTTTT. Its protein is CASSLSVSWNEKLFF. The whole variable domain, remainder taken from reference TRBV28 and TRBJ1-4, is DVKVTQSSRYLVKRTGEKVFLECVQDMDHENMFWYRQDPGLGLRLIYFSYDVKMKEKGDIPEGYSVSREKKERFSLILESASTNQTSMYLCASSLSVSWNEKLFFGSGTQLSVL.

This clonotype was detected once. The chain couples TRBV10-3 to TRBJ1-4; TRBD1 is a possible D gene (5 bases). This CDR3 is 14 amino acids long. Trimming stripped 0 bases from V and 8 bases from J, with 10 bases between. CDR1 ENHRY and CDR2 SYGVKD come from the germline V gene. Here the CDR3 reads CAISESRGDEKLFF. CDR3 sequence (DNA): TGTGCCATCAGTGAGTCTCGGGGGGACGAAAAACTGTTTTTT.

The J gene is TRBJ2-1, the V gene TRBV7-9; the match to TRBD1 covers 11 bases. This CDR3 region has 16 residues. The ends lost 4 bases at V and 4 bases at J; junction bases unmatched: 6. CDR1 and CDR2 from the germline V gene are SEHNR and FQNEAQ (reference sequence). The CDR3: CASSSGGTGGYNEQFF. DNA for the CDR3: TGTGCCAGCAGCTCCGGGGGGACAGGGGGTTACAATGAGCAGTTCTTC.

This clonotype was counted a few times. The CDR3 protein is CASSVGGRGPYEQYF. As DNA, the CDR3 is TGTGCCAGCAGCGTAGGGGGGCGGGGGCCCTACGAGCAGTACTTC. This chain joins TRBV9 and TRBJ2-7; possible D gene TRBD2, 7 bases. CDR3 length: 15 amino acids. Trimming pared 0 bases from V and 2 bases from J, leaving 12 bases between. Germline CDR1 SGDLS, CDR2 YYNGEE.

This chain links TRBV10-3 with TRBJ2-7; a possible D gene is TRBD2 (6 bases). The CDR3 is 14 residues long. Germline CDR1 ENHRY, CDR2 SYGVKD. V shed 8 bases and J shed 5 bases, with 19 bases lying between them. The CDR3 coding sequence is TGTGCCATCTCCGAGCGCCACCGGGGGAACGAGCAGTACTTC. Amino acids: CAISERHRGNEQYF.

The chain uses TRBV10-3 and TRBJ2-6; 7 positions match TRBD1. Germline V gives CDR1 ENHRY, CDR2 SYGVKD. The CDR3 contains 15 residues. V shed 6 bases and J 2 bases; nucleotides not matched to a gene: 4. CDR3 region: CAIRDRLTGANVLTF. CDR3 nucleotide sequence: TGTGCCATCAGGGACAGGCTTACTGGGGCCAACGTCCTGACTTTC.

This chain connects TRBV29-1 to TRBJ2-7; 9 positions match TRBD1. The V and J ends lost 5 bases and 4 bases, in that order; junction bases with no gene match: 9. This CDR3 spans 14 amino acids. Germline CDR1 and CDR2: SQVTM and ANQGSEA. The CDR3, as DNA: TGCAGCGTTCTACCACAGGGGGCAGCGTACGAGCAGTACTTC. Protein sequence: CSVLPQGAAYEQYF.